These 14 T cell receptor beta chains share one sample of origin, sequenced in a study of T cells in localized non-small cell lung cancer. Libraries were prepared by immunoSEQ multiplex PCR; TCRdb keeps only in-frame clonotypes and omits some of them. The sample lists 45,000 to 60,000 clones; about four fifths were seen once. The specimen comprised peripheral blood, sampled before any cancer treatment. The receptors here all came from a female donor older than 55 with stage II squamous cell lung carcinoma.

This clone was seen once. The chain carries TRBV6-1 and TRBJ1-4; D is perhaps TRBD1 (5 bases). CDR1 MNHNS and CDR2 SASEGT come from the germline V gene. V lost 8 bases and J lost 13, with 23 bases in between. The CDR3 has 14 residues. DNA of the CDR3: TGTGCCAGCCTGGTCGGGGGGACGGCAGGTCTACTGTTTTTT. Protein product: CASLVGGTAGLLFF.

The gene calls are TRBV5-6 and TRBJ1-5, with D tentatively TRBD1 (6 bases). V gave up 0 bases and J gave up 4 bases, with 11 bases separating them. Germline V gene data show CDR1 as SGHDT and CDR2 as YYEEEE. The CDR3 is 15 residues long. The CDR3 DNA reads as TGTGCCAGCAGCTTGGAGCCTGGGACAAATCAGCCCCAGCATTTT. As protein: CASSLEPGTNQPQHF.

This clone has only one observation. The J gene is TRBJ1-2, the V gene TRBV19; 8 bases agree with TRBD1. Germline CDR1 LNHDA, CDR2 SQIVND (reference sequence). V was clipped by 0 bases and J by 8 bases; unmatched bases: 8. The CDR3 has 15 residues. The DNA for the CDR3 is TGTGCCAGTAGTATAGAGGCCGACAGGGGAGGAGGCTACACCTTC. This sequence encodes CASSIEADRGGGYTF.

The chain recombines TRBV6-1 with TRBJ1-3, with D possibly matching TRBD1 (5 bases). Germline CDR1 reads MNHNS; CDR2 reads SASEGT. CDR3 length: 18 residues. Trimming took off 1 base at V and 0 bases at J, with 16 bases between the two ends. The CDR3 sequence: CASSEVIGGGSSGNTIYF. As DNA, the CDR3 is TGTGCCAGCAGTGAAGTAATAGGTGGGGGAAGCTCTGGAAACACCATATATTTT.

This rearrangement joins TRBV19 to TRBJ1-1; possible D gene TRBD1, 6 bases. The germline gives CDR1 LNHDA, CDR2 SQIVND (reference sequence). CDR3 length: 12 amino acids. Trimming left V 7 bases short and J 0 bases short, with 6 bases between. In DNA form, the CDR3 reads TGTGCCAGTACAGGGGTGAACACTGAAGCTTTCTTT. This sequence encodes CASTGVNTEAFF.

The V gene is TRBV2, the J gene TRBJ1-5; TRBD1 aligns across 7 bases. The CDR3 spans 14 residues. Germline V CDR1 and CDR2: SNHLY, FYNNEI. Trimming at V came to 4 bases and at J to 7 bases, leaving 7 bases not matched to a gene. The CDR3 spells CASSGQGQKQPQHF. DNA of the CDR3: TGTGCCAGCAGTGGACAGGGTCAAAAGCAGCCCCAGCATTTT.

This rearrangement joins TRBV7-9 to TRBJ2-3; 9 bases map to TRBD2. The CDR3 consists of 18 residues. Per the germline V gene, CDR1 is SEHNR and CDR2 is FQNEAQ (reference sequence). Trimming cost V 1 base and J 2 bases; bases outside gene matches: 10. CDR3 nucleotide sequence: TGTGCCAGCAGCTTAGGTAGCGGGGGCTGGGGGGCCACAGATACGCAGTATTTT. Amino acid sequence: CASSLGSGGWGATDTQYF. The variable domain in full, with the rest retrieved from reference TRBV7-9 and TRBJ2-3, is DTGVSQNPRHKITKRGQNVTFRCDPISEHNRLYWYRQTLGQGPEFLTYFQNEAQLEKSRLLSDRFSAERPKGSFSTLEIQRTEQGDSAMYLCASSLGSGGWGATDTQYFGPGTRLTVL.

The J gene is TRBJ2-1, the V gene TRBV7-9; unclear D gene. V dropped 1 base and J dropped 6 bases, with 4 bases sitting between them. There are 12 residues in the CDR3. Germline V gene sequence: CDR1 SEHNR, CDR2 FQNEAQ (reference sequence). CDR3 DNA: TGTGCCAGCAGCTTAGATTCCAATGAGCAGTTCTTC. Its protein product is CASSLDSNEQFF.

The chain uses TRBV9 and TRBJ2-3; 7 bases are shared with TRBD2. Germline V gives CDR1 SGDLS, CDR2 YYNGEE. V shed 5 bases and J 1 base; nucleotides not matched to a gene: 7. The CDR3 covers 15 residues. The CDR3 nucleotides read TGTGCCAGCAGTAAACGGGGGGACCGCACAGATACGCAGTATTTT. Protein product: CASSKRGDRTDTQYF.

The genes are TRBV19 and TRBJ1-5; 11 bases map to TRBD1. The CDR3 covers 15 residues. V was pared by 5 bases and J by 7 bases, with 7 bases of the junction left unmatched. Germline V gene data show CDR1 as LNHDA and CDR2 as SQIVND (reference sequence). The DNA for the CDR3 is TGTGCCAGTAGTTACACCGGGACAGGGGGGCAGCCCCAGCATTTT. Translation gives CASSYTGTGGQPQHF.

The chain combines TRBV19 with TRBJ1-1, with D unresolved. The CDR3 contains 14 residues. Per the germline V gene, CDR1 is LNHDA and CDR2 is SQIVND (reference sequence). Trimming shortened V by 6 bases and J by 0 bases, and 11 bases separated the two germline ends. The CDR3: CASRPGLLNTEAFF. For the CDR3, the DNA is TGTGCCAGTAGGCCAGGACTGCTGAACACTGAAGCTTTCTTT.

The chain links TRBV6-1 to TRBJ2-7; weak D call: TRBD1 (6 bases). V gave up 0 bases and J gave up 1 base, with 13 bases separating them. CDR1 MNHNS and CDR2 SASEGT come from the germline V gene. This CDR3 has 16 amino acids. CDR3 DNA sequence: TGTGCCAGCAGTGAAGCTGTGACAGGCTCTTCCTACGAGCAGTACTTC. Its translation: CASSEAVTGSSYEQYF.

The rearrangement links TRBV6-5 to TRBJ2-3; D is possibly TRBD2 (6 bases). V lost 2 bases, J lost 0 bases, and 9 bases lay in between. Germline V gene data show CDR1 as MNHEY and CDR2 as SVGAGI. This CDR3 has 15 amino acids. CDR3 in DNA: TGTGCCAGCAGTTACAGACTAGGCAGCACAGATACGCAGTATTTT. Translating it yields CASSYRLGSTDTQYF.

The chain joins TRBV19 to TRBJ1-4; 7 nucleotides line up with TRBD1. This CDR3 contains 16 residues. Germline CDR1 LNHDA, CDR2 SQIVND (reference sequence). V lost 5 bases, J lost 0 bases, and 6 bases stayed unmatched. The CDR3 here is CASSFRTGTTNEKLFF. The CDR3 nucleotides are TGTGCCAGTAGTTTCCGGACAGGTACAACTAATGAAAAACTGTTTTTT.